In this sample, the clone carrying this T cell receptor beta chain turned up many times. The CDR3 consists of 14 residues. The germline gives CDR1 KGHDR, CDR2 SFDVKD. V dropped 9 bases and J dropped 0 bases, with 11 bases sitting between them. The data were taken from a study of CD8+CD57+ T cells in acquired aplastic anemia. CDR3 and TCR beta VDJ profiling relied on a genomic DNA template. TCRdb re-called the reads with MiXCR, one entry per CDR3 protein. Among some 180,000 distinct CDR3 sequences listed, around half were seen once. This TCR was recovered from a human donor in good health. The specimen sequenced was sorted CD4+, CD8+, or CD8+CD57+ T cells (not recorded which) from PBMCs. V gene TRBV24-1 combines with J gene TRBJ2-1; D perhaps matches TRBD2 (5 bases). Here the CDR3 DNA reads TGTGCCACCGGAGGCTCAAGCTCCTACAATGAGCAGTTCTTC. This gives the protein CATGGSSSYNEQFF.